This record concerns one T cell receptor beta chain sequence. This sample was included in a study of blood T cell repertoires in COVID-19. The overall study: COVID-19 samples from acute and convalescent phases originated in the United States, Italy and Spain. PBMCs, B-cell-depleted T cells, or T cells provided the cDNA or gDNA that made up the material.

Authors' processing steps: Reference gene primers were amplified, and this amplification served to estimate nucleated cell counts. Some clones are missing from TCRdb's copy, which holds only in-frame ones; the method was immunoSEQ multiplex PCR. D and trimming come from the DNA, and the V and J calls and clone size come from that table. The sample holds roughly 330,000 clones, approximately 90% seen once. Sequencing was carried out using peripheral blood. This TCR derives from a woman aged 45-60 years with active or convalescent COVID-19.

The CDR3 region is CASSLLHRGAREGYTF. CDR3 in DNA: TGTGCCAGCAGTTTATTGCACAGGGGGGCTAGGGAAGGCTACACCTTC. This chain uses TRBV27 with TRBJ1-2, with 8 nucleotides matching TRBD1. J was trimmed by 8 bases and V by 1 base; bases with no gene match: 12. Germline lookup yields CDR1 MNHEY and CDR2 SMNVEV (reference sequence). The CDR3 has 16 residues.